This T cell receptor (beta chain) was sequenced for a study of shared clonotypes between healthy human individuals. Profiling relied on immunoSEQ multiplex PCR, and the TCRdb table lists in-frame clones only, not all of them. Of some 2 million clones listed, around 95% were seen once; the top ten hold 0.1% to 0.15%. Germline values: CDR1 SGHRS, CDR2 YFSETQ. V lost 7 bases to trimming and J lost 6 bases; unmatched junction nucleotides: 7. This CDR3 comprises 13 residues. CD4+ cell separation produced CD45RA+ naive and CD45RA-negative memory subsets. V is TRBV5-1 and J is TRBJ2-1; TRBD2 matches 7 bases. The material sequenced was naive CD4+ T cells sorted from blood. Subset indicated: CD45RA+ positively selected. The receptor comes from a young man in good health. CDR3 DNA sequence: TGCGCCAGCGGGCTTGGCGGGAGCAATGAGCAGTTCTTC. Translation: CASGLGGSNEQFF.